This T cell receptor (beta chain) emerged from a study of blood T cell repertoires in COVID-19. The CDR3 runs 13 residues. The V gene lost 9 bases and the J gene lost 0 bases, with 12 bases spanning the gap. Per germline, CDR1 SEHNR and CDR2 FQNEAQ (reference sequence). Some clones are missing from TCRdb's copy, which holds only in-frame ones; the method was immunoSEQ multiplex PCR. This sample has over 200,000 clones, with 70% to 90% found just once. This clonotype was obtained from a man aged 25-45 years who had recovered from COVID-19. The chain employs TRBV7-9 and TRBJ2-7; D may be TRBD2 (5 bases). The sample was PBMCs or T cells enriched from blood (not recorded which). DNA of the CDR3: TGTGCCAGTTCGGACTCGACCTCCTACGAGCAGTACTTC. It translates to CASSDSTSYEQYF.